The clone carrying this T cell receptor (beta chain) has just a few counts. Its antigen remains unidentified. This sample is part of a study of blood T cells in healthy people across ages. Study findings and constraints: Fewer expanded clones and more diversity marked long-lived versus aged donors. Among T cells, TCR beta diversity per million cells dropped roughly linearly as age rose.

Per germline, CDR1 DFQATT and CDR2 SNEGSKA (reference sequence). Trimming stripped 0 bases from V and 3 bases from J, with 19 bases between. The CDR3 is 17 amino acids. A second PCR of roughly 7 to 11 cycles used a sample-barcoded 5' primer and a J-beta primer mix. One entry per CDR3 protein, called by TCRdb with MiXCR from the 5' RACE reads. The top ten hold over 2% of the sample, which has about 1.8 million distinct CDR3 sequences, about 50% seen once. The sample taken for sequencing was blood. This chain joins TRBV20-1 and TRBJ2-3, with D unresolved. The receptor comes from a middle-aged woman in good health. CDR3 in amino acids: CSARDGRRRGGTDTQYF. In nucleotides, the CDR3 is TGCAGTGCTAGAGATGGGCGGAGACGAGGTGGAACAGATACGCAGTATTTT.